One T cell receptor beta chain is described in this entry. The germline V gene has CDR1 SGHRS and CDR2 YFSETQ. The CDR3 contains 16 residues. Trimming pared 4 bases from V and 6 bases from J, leaving 20 bases between. This entry is derived from a study of blood T cell repertoires in COVID-19. For the study at large: Sites in the United States, Italy and Spain provided acute and convalescent COVID-19 samples. T cells, B-cell-depleted T cells, or PBMCs supplied cDNA or gDNA.

Original data processing: Reference gene primer amplification gave estimated nucleated cell counts. Using immunoSEQ multiplex PCR, the repertoire was profiled, and TCRdb retains in-frame clones only, with some absent. Clone size and the V and J calls come from that table; the DNA yielded D and trimming. The sample contains under 150,000 clones, around 81% of which appear only once. The sample taken for sequencing was peripheral blood. The genes are TRBV5-1 and TRBJ1-5; the D is unclear. This sequence originates from a woman aged 50 to 60 with acute or convalescent COVID-19. Written as DNA, the CDR3 is TGCGCCAGCAGCCCTGACCCCGGGATCGGTGGTCAGCCCCAGCATTTT. Residues: CASSPDPGIGGQPQHF. Supplemented by reference TRBV5-1 and TRBJ1-5, the full variable domain reads KAGVTQTPRYLIKTRGQQVTLSCSPISGHRSVSWYQQTPGQGLQFLFEYFSETQRNKGNFPGRFSGRQFSNSRSEMNVSTLELGDSALYLCASSPDPGIGGQPQHFGDGTRLSIL.